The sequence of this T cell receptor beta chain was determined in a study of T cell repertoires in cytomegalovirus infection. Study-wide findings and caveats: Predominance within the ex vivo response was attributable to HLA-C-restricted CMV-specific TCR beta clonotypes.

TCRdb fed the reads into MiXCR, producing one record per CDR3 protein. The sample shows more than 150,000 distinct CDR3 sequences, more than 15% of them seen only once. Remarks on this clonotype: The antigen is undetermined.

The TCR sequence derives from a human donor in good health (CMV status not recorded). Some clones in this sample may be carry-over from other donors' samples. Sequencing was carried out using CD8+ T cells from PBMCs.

The CDR3 nucleotides are TGCAGTGCTAGGGGGGGGCAGGGGAGTTCACCCCTCCACTTT. As protein: CSARGGQGSSPLHF. The chain uses TRBV20-1 and TRBJ1-6; the D gene is possibly TRBD1 (6 bases). Trimming shortened V by 3 bases and J by 9 bases, and 15 bases separated the two germline ends. Per the germline V gene, CDR1 is DFQATT and CDR2 is SNEGSKA (reference sequence). The CDR3 sequence is 14 residues long.